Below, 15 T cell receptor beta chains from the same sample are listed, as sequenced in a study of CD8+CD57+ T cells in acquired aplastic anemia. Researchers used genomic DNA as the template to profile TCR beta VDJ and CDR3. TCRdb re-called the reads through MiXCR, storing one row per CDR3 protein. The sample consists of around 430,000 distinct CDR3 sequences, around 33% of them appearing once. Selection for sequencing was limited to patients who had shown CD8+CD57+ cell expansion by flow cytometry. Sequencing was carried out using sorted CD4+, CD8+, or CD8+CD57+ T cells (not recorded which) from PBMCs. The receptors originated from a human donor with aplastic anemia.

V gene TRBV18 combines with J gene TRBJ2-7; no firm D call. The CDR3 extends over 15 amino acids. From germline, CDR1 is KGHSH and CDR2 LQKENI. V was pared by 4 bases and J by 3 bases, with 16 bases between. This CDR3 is CASSLFSTEFYEQYF. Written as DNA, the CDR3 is TGTGCCAGCTCACTCTTCAGTACGGAATTCTACGAGCAGTACTTC.

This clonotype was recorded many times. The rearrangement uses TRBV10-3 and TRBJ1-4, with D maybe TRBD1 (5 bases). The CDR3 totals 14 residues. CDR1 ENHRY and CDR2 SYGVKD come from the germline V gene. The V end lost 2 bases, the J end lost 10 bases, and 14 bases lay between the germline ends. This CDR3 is CAISEGDGTGKLFF. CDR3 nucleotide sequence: TGTGCCATCAGTGAGGGGGACGGAACTGGAAAACTGTTTTTT.

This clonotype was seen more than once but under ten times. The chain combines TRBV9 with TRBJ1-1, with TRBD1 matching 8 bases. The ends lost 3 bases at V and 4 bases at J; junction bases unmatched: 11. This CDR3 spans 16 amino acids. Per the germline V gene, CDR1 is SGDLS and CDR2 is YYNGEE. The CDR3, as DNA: TGTGCCAGCAGCGCCGCTCTGGACAGGGTGGCCACTGAAGCTTTCTTT. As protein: CASSAALDRVATEAFF.

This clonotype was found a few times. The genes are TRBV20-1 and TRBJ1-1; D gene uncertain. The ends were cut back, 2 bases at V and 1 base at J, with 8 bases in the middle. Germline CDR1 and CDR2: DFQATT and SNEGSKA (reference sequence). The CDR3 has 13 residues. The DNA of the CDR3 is TGCAGTGCTAGAAGTTTGCAGAACACTGAAGCTTTCTTT. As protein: CSARSLQNTEAFF.

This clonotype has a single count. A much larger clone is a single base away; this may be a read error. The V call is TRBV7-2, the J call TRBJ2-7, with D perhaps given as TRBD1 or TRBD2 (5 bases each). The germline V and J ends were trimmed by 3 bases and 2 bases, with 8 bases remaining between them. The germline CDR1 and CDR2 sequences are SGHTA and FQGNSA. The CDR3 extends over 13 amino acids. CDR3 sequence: CASSFGTPYEQYF. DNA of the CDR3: TGTGCCAGCAGCTTCGGGACCCCCTACGAGCAGTACTTC. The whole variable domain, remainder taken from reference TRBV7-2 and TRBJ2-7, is GAGVSQSPSNKVTEKGKDVELRCDPISGHTALYWYRQSLGQGLEFLIYFQGNSAPDKSGLPSDRFSAERTGGSVSTLTIQRTQQEDSAVYLCASSFGTPYEQYFGPGTRLTVT.

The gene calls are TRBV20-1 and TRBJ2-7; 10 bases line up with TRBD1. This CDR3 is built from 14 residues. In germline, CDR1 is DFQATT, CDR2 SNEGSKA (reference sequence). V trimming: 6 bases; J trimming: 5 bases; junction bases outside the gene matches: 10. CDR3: CSASSFGQGDEQYF. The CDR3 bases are TGCAGTGCCAGCTCCTTCGGACAGGGGGACGAGCAGTACTTC.

The CDR3 coding sequence is TGTGCCAGCTCACCAATGAGGGTACTAGCTAACTATGGCTACACCTTC. This encodes CASSPMRVLANYGYTF. V is TRBV18 and J is TRBJ1-2; D unclear. Germline V gives CDR1 KGHSH, CDR2 LQKENI. The CDR3 sequence is 16 residues long. The V gene lost 2 bases and the J gene lost 0 bases, with 13 bases spanning the gap. The whole variable domain, remainder taken from reference TRBV18 and TRBJ1-2, is NAGVMQNPRHLVRRRGQEARLRCSPMKGHSHVYWYRQLPEEGLKFMVYLQKENIIDESGMPKERFSAEFPKEGPSILRIQQVVRGDSAAYFCASSPMRVLANYGYTFGSGTRLTVV.

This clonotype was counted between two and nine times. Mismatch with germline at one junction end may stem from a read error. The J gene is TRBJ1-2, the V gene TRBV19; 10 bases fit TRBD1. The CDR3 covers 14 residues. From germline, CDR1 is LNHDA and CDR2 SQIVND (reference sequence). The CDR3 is CASSTRQGAYGYAF. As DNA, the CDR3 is TGTGCCAGTAGTACCAGACAGGGGGCATATGGCTACGCCTTC.

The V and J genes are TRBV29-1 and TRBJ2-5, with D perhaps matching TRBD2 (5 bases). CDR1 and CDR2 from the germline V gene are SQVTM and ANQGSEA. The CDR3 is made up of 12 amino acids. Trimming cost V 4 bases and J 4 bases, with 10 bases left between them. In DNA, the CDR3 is TGCAGCGTTGCTGGGAGAGGAGAGACCCAGTACTTC. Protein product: CSVAGRGETQYF.

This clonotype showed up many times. The CDR3 spells CASSENTNTEAFF. As DNA, the CDR3 is TGCGCCAGCAGTGAGAACACGAACACTGAAGCTTTCTTT. J is TRBJ1-1 and V is TRBV10-1; D unclear. CDR1 and CDR2 (germline): WNHNN, SYGVQD (reference sequence). The CDR3 is 13 amino acids. Trimming took off 2 bases at V and 1 base at J, with 5 bases between the two ends.

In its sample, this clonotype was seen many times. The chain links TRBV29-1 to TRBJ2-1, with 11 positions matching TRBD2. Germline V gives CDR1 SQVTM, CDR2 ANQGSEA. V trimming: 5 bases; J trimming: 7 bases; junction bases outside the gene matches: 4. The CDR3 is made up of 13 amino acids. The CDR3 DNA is TGCAGCGTTCTAGCGGGAGGCGGGAATGAGCAGTTCTTC. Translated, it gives CSVLAGGGNEQFF.

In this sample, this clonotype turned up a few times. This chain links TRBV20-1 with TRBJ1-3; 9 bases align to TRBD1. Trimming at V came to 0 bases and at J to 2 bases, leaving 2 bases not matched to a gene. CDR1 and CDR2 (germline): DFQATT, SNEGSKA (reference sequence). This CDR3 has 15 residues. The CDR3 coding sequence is TGCAGTGCTAGAGAAACAGGGGGCACTGGAAACACCATATATTTT. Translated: CSARETGGTGNTIYF.

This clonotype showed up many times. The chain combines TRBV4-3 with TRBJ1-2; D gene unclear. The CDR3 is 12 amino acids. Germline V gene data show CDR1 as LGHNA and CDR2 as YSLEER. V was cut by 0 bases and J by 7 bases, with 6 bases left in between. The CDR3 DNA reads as TGCGCCAGCAGCCAAGATGCGGGTGGCTACACCTTC. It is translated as CASSQDAGGYTF.

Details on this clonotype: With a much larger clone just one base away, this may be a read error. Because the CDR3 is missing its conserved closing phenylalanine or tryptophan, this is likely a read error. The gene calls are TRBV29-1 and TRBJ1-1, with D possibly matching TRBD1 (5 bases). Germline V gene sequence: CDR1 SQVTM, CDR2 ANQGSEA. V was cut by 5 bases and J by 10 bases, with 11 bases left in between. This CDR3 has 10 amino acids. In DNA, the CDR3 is TGCAGCGTTAACAGGTTACGAGCTTTCGTT. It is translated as CSVNRLRAFV.

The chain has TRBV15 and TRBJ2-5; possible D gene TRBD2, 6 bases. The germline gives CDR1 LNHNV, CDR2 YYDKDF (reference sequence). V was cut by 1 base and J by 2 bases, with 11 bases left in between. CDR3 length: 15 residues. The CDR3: CATSRVGGRQETQYF. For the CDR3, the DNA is TGTGCCACCAGCAGAGTAGGAGGGAGACAAGAGACCCAGTACTTC.